A single sample is the source of the 20 T cell receptor beta chains below, sequenced in a study of blood T cell repertoires in COVID-19. The repertoire was sequenced with immunoSEQ multiplex PCR; TCRdb's copy has only in-frame clones and lacks some. The sample lists some 140,000 clones, approximately 84% occurring once. Source material: peripheral blood. The receptors stem from a human donor in a cohort sampled during active COVID-19.

The V and J genes are TRBV5-6 and TRBJ1-6, with 8 positions matching TRBD1. The CDR3 extends over 12 amino acids. V lost 2 bases to trimming and J lost 17 bases; unmatched junction nucleotides: 6. Per the germline V gene, CDR1 is SGHDT and CDR2 is YYEEEE. CDR3 protein: CASSLGQGGIHF. The CDR3 DNA sequence: TGTGCCAGCAGCTTAGGACAGGGTGGGATCCACTTT.

V is TRBV11-2 and J is TRBJ2-1; TRBD2 agrees at 9 bases. CDR3 length: 15 amino acids. V was pared by 5 bases and J by 8 bases, with 10 bases of the junction left unmatched. Germline V gene data show CDR1 as SGHAT and CDR2 as FQNNGV. In nucleotides, the CDR3 is TGTGCCAGCAGCCCAGGCGGGGGGGCCTGGGATGAGCAGTTCTTC. The encoded protein is CASSPGGGAWDEQFF.

The chain has TRBV11-2 and TRBJ2-1; 9 bases are shared with TRBD1. V shed 6 bases and J 9 bases; nucleotides not matched to a gene: 3. The CDR3 runs 12 residues. The germline CDR1 and CDR2 sequences are SGHAT and FQNNGV. The chain's CDR3 is CASRGQGIEQFF. The CDR3 DNA sequence: TGTGCCAGCAGAGGACAGGGGATTGAGCAGTTCTTC.

This clone has only a few counts. The CDR3 nucleotides are TGTGCCAGCAGCCGACCGGGAATCGAAGCTTTCTTT. Protein: CASSRPGIEAFF. This sequence joins TRBV12-3 or TRBV12-4 and TRBJ1-1; D is ambiguous. This CDR3 contains 12 residues. Trimming stripped 6 bases from V and 8 bases from J, with 13 bases between.

This chain uses TRBV5-1 with TRBJ2-1, with 9 bases that match TRBD2. The CDR3 spans 18 residues. Trimming cost V 0 bases and J 0 bases; bases outside gene matches: 7. CDR1 SGHRS and CDR2 YFSETQ come from the germline V gene. CDR3 amino acids: CASSLEPSGASSYNEQFF. For the CDR3, the DNA is TGCGCCAGCAGCTTGGAACCTAGCGGGGCGAGCTCCTACAATGAGCAGTTCTTC.

This sequence joins TRBV28 and TRBJ1-5; perhaps TRBD1 as D (5 bases). Trimming removed 2 bases from V and 4 bases from J, with 9 bases in between. CDR1 and CDR2 (germline): MDHEN, SYDVKM. The CDR3 runs 14 residues. The CDR3 nucleotides are TGTGCCAGCAGTTTACGCCAGGGAAATCAGCCCCAGCATTTT. Amino acids: CASSLRQGNQPQHF.

V gene TRBV4-1 combines with J gene TRBJ1-2; D perhaps matches TRBD1 (5 bases). The ends were cut back, 3 bases at V and 2 bases at J, with 10 bases in the middle. Germline lookup yields CDR1 MGHRA and CDR2 YSYEKL. This CDR3 region has 14 residues. The CDR3 protein is CASSQPQGNYGYTF. CDR3 DNA: TGCGCCAGCAGCCAGCCTCAGGGAAACTATGGCTACACCTTC.

This chain links TRBV9 with TRBJ1-1; 9 bases map to TRBD1. Germline V gives CDR1 SGDLS, CDR2 YYNGEE. The CDR3 runs to 16 residues. J gave up 4 bases and V 1 base, and 8 bases lay outside the gene matches. The DNA for the CDR3 is TGTGCCAGCAGCGTAAGCCCCAGGACAGGGGTCACTGAAGCTTTCTTT. It specifies CASSVSPRTGVTEAFF.

The J gene is TRBJ2-3, the V gene TRBV5-1; D uncertain. The CDR3 extends over 16 amino acids. CDR1 SGHRS and CDR2 YFSETQ come from the germline V gene. Trimming removed 0 bases from V and 0 bases from J, with 11 bases in between. The CDR3 nucleotides read TGCGCCAGCAGCTTGGGGATCACAGCAAGCACAGATACGCAGTATTTT. Its protein is CASSLGITASTDTQYF.

This chain uses TRBV19 with TRBJ2-5; 9 bases line up with TRBD1. There are 15 residues in the CDR3. The germline V gene has CDR1 LNHDA and CDR2 SQIVND (reference sequence). V was clipped by 4 bases and J by 5 bases; unmatched bases: 8. The CDR3 DNA follows: TGTGCCAGTAGTACCCAGGACAGGGGATCGGAGACCCAGTACTTC. Protein: CASSTQDRGSETQYF.

The CDR3: CASSLGEGGSYTF. DNA of the CDR3: TGTGCCAGCAGCTTAGGGGAAGGGGGTAGCTACACCTTC. The V gene is TRBV11-2, the J gene TRBJ1-2; tentatively, D is TRBD1 (6 bases). Germline V gene data show CDR1 as SGHAT and CDR2 as FQNNGV. V was shortened by 1 base and J by 9 bases, with 12 bases between the two germline ends. The CDR3 loop spans 13 amino acids. The variable domain in full, with the rest retrieved from reference TRBV11-2 and TRBJ1-2, is EAGVAQSPRYKIIEKRQSVAFWCNPISGHATLYWYQQILGQGPKLLIQFQNNGVVDDSQLPKDRFSAERLKGVDSTLKIQPAKLEDSAVYLCASSLGEGGSYTFGSGTRLTVV.

The CDR3 sequence is CASFRTGGYTF. CDR3 DNA sequence: TGTGCCAGTTTCCGGACAGGTGGCTACACCTTC. This chain uses TRBV19 with TRBJ1-2; 7 bases match TRBD1. This CDR3 has 11 residues. Germline CDR1 and CDR2: LNHDA and SQIVND (reference sequence). V lost 8 bases to trimming and J lost 7 bases; unmatched junction nucleotides: 4.

V and J are TRBV5-1 and TRBJ2-5; TRBD1 agrees at 8 bases. The CDR3 sequence is 15 residues long. Trimming at V came to 4 bases and at J to 2 bases, leaving 7 bases not matched to a gene. Germline CDR1 reads SGHRS; CDR2 reads YFSETQ. The CDR3 spells CASSPDRVGQETQYF. The CDR3 coding sequence is TGCGCCAGCAGCCCGGACAGGGTCGGACAAGAGACCCAGTACTTC.

The chain is built from TRBV18 and TRBJ2-1; D remains unclear. Germline V gene data show CDR1 as KGHSH and CDR2 as LQKENI. Trimming took 5 bases from V and 4 from J, leaving 3 bases between them. This CDR3 spans 11 amino acids. The DNA of the CDR3 is TGTGCCAGCTCATCTTACAATGAGCAGTTCTTC. This translates into CASSSYNEQFF.

This clone was counted only a few times. This sequence joins TRBV6-5 and TRBJ1-6, with 11 bases identical to TRBD1. Trimming cost V 5 bases and J 7 bases; bases outside gene matches: 4. This CDR3 is built from 15 residues. CDR1 is MNHEY, CDR2 SVGAGI, per germline. Here the CDR3 DNA reads TGTGCCAGCAGTAGAAGGGACAGGGGGAATTCACCCCTCCACTTT. It is translated as CASSRRDRGNSPLHF.

The rearrangement joins TRBV5-8 to TRBJ1-3; a possible D gene is TRBD1 (6 bases). This CDR3 comprises 16 residues. Germline assignment: CDR1 SGHTS and CDR2 YDEGEE. Between the trimmed V and J ends, which lost 0 bases and 3 bases, there was a span of 13 bases. CDR3 region: CASSLAAGAGGNTIYF. CDR3 coding DNA: TGTGCCAGCAGCTTGGCCGCGGGGGCAGGTGGAAACACCATATATTTT.

This chain connects TRBV5-1 to TRBJ2-5; 10 nucleotides line up with TRBD2. Germline loops: CDR1 SGHRS, CDR2 YFSETQ. The CDR3 is 14 residues long. With 3 bases clipped from V and 5 bases from J, the junction kept 4 bases outside the gene matches. CDR3 sequence reads: CASSSTSGSETQYF. The CDR3 DNA sequence: TGCGCCAGCAGCTCGACTAGCGGGTCGGAGACCCAGTACTTC.

This chain joins TRBV6-1 and TRBJ2-3; 14 nucleotides match TRBD2. CDR1 is MNHNS and CDR2 is SASEGT in the germline V gene. CDR3 length: 18 amino acids. The J segment lost 2 bases and the V segment lost 4 bases, leaving 8 bases of the junction unmatched. In DNA form, the CDR3 reads TGTGCCAGCAGTGCGAGGACTAGCGGGGGGACTATCACAGATACGCAGTATTTT. Its protein is CASSARTSGGTITDTQYF.

This CDR3 reads CASSPRSGGASNEQFF. The CDR3, as DNA: TGTGCCAGCAGTCCCCGTAGCGGGGGGGCCTCAAATGAGCAGTTCTTC. The rearrangement links TRBV2 to TRBJ2-1, with 11 bases lining up with TRBD2. The germline gives CDR1 SNHLY, CDR2 FYNNEI. The ends lost 5 bases at V and 7 bases at J; junction bases unmatched: 10. This CDR3 is built from 16 residues.

As regards this clone: At the DNA level, this CDR3 is encoded by other sequences in the same sample as well. The chain links TRBV9 to TRBJ1-2; 10 nucleotides align to TRBD1. Per germline, CDR1 SGDLS and CDR2 YYNGEE. The CDR3 loop spans 15 amino acids. V lost 2 bases and J lost 4; bases outside the gene matches: 5. DNA of the CDR3: TGTGCCAGCAGCGTCCGGGACAGGGGCGTCTATGGCTACACCTTC. It encodes CASSVRDRGVYGYTF.